The clone carrying this T cell receptor (beta chain) occurred many times. The CDR3 has 13 residues. Trimming took off 3 bases at V and 5 bases at J, with 10 bases between the two ends. These data come from a study of blood T cells in healthy people across ages. Alongside a J-beta primer mix, a sample-barcoded 5' primer served in a second PCR lasting about 7 to 12 cycles. From the 5' RACE reads, TCRdb called clonotypes with MiXCR, one entry per CDR3 protein. This sample has approximately 1.5 million distinct CDR3 sequences, with about 32% found just once. The clonotype was recovered from a woman under 40 in good health. V and J are TRBV12-3 or TRBV12-4 and TRBJ1-1; weak D call: TRBD1 (5 bases). Sequencing input: blood. The CDR3 DNA follows: TGTGCCAGCAGTTTGCAGGGTAGAACTGAAGCTTTCTTT. Translation gives CASSLQGRTEAFF.